Presented here are 14 T cell receptor beta chains from one specimen sequenced in a study of spatial heterogeneity in lung cancer. TCRdb processed the 5' RACE reads anew with MiXCR; each CDR3 protein has one entry. The sample consists of about 120,000 distinct CDR3 sequences, 12% of them appearing once. Time point meaning: blood at routine non-recurrence follow-up after resection. Frozen PBMC, nontumor lung or tumor provided whole RNA, which was sequenced unsorted. This specimen was PBMCs, taken at follow-up. These receptors all stem from a male donor with early-stage non-small cell lung cancer.

Only a few counts were recorded for this clonotype. The genes are TRBV20-1 and TRBJ2-1; 8 nucleotides align to TRBD2. CDR1 and CDR2 (germline): DFQATT, SNEGSKA (reference sequence). V was pared by 1 base and J by 1 base, with 3 bases of the junction left unmatched. CDR3 size: 15 residues. The CDR3: CSARVAGYSYNEQFF. Here the CDR3 DNA reads TGCAGTGCTAGAGTAGCGGGGTATTCCTACAATGAGCAGTTCTTC.

This clonotype was detected ten times or more. This chain joins TRBV29-1 and TRBJ2-7; possible D gene TRBD1, 6 bases. The V gene's germline CDR1 is SQVTM and CDR2 ANQGSEA. V was cut by 1 base and J by 7 bases, with 23 bases left in between. The CDR3 is 16 amino acids. The CDR3 here is CSVEVLMGRGAIEQYF. CDR3 sequence (DNA): TGCAGCGTTGAAGTTCTCATGGGCAGGGGAGCGATAGAGCAGTACTTC.

This clonotype was detected ten times or more. The chain joins TRBV10-3 to TRBJ1-5; D is possibly TRBD1 (6 bases). V lost 1 base and J 7 bases, leaving 8 bases between the germline ends. CDR3 length: 13 residues. In germline, CDR1 is ENHRY, CDR2 SYGVKD. The CDR3 loop reads CAISEYDRQPQHF. The CDR3 bases are TGTGCCATCAGTGAGTACGACAGGCAGCCCCAGCATTTT.

The chain joins TRBV24-1 to TRBJ2-2; D call uncertain. With 3 bases removed from V and 6 bases from J, the gap between germline ends came to 10 bases. Per the germline V gene, CDR1 is KGHDR and CDR2 is SFDVKD. This CDR3 is built from 14 residues. The CDR3 protein is CATSDPRPAGELFF. For the CDR3, the DNA is TGTGCCACCAGTGATCCCCGACCGGCCGGGGAGCTGTTTTTT.

The sample holds many counts of this clonotype. This chain links TRBV7-2 with TRBJ2-1; unclear D gene. The V end lost 0 bases, the J end lost 8 bases, and 5 bases lay between the germline ends. Looked up from germline, CDR1 is SGHTA and CDR2 is FQGNSA. This CDR3 contains 12 residues. CDR3 nucleotide sequence: TGTGCCAGCAGCTTAGCCTGGGATGAGCAGTTCTTC. Its protein product is CASSLAWDEQFF.

V gene TRBV6-2 or TRBV6-3 combines with J gene TRBJ1-2; TRBD1 matches at 8 bases. This CDR3 has 14 amino acids. The V gene's germline CDR1 is MNHEY and CDR2 SVGEGT. V shed 6 bases and J 4 bases; nucleotides not matched to a gene: 7. The DNA of the CDR3 is TGTGCCAGCAGAGAACCGGGACAGGTCTATGGCTACACCTTC. Translating it yields CASREPGQVYGYTF.

This clonotype was detected ten times or more. The chain has TRBV4-1 and TRBJ1-2, with D unclear. V lost 4 bases, J lost 4 bases, and 13 bases lay in between. This CDR3 is built from 14 residues. CDR1 is MGHRA, CDR2 YSYEKL, per germline. The CDR3 DNA reads TGCGCCAGCAGCCCCCCGACAAGCCGCTATGGCTACACCTTC. Translating it yields CASSPPTSRYGYTF.

This clonotype showed up many times. The V and J genes are TRBV27 and TRBJ1-6, with D tentatively TRBD1 (5 bases). V lost 5 bases, J lost 4 bases, and 15 bases lay in between. This CDR3 is 16 amino acids long. Germline V gene sequence: CDR1 MNHEY, CDR2 SMNVEV (reference sequence). CDR3 in amino acids: CASSERGPIYNSPLHF. In DNA form, the CDR3 reads TGTGCCAGCAGTGAAAGGGGCCCTATTTATAATTCACCCCTCCACTTT.

This clonotype occurred a few times. The J gene is TRBJ2-1, the V gene TRBV12-3 or TRBV12-4, with D tentatively TRBD1 (5 bases). This CDR3 has 16 amino acids. V was shortened by 6 bases and J by 3 bases, with 18 bases between the two germline ends. The CDR3 protein is CASSPSVWGRYNEQFF. The CDR3 nucleotides read TGTGCCAGCAGCCCCTCCGTCTGGGGCCGCTACAATGAGCAGTTCTTC.

This clonotype was seen at least ten times. The gene calls are TRBV6-2 or TRBV6-3 and TRBJ1-5; TRBD1 is a possible D gene (6 bases). Germline V lookup: CDR1 MNHEY, CDR2 SVGEGT. The CDR3 totals 15 residues. Trimming took off 9 bases at V and 0 bases at J, with 15 bases between the two ends. As DNA, the CDR3 is TGTGCCAGGATACGGGGGCCTTATAGCAATCAGCCCCAGCATTTT. It is translated as CARIRGPYSNQPQHF.

This chain uses TRBV11-3 with TRBJ2-7; no definite D call. With 0 bases removed from V and 3 bases from J, the gap between germline ends came to 6 bases. The germline CDR1 and CDR2 sequences are SGHNT and YENEEA. CDR3 length: 13 amino acids. The CDR3 DNA reads as TGTGCCAGCAGCTTAGATAACGACTACGAGCAGTACTTC. Translation: CASSLDNDYEQYF.

This clonotype came up a few times. The chain carries TRBV7-2 and TRBJ2-3; D is undetermined. The CDR3 has 13 amino acids. V was pared by 5 bases and J by 2 bases, with 8 bases between. CDR1 is SGHTA, CDR2 FQGNSA, per germline. This CDR3 reads CASSPSFTDTQYF. Here the CDR3 DNA reads TGTGCCAGCAGCCCCTCCTTCACAGATACGCAGTATTTT.

This clonotype has just a few counts. This chain connects TRBV11-2 to TRBJ1-2; 9 nucleotides match TRBD1. Germline V gene lookup returns CDR1 SGHAT and CDR2 FQNNGV. This CDR3 is built from 14 residues. V lost 5 bases to trimming and J lost 5 bases; unmatched junction nucleotides: 6. The CDR3 nucleotides read TGTGCCAGCAGCCCAACAGGGGGCGGGTATGGCTACACCTTC. The encoded protein is CASSPTGGGYGYTF.

This clonotype has at least ten counts. The chain's CDR3 is CASSFTGSSYEQYF. The CDR3 nucleotides read TGTGCCAGCAGTTTTACAGGGAGCTCCTACGAGCAGTACTTC. The chain joins TRBV27 to TRBJ2-7, with D possibly being TRBD1 (6 bases). V was cut by 3 bases and J by 0 bases, with 9 bases left in between. Germline V gene lookup returns CDR1 MNHEY and CDR2 SMNVEV (reference sequence). The CDR3 length is 14 residues.